This TCR beta chain was identified in a study of blood T cells in healthy people across ages. Sample-barcoded 5' priming and a J-beta primer mix drove a second PCR of roughly 6 to 12 cycles. TCRdb independently ran MiXCR on the 5' RACE reads; one entry per CDR3 protein. The table records over a million distinct CDR3 sequences, approximately 38% of them present only once. The CDR3 consists of 16 residues. V shed 3 bases and J shed 0 bases, with 11 bases lying between them. From germline, CDR1 is LGHDT and CDR2 YNNKEL (reference sequence). The specimen was blood. The clonotype originates from a woman between 18 and 29 years old in good health. V and J are TRBV3-1 and TRBJ2-2, with D unclear. This CDR3 reads CASSHPTEANTGELFF. The CDR3 nucleotides are TGTGCCAGCAGCCACCCAACTGAAGCGAACACCGGGGAGCTGTTTTTT.